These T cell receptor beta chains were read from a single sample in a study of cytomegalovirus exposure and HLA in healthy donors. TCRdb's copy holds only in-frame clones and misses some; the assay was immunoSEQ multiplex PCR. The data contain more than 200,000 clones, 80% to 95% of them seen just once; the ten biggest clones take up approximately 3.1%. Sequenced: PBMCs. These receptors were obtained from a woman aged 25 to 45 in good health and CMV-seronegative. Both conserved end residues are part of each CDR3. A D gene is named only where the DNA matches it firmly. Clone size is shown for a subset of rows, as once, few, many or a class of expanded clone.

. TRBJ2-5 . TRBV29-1 TGCAGCGTTTTAAGGGGCCCAGGGACGGACGGAGAGACCCAGTACTTC CSVLRGPGTDGETQYF
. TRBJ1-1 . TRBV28 TGTGCCAGCAGCCCCGTAGGGGACACTGAAGCTTTCTTT CASSPVGDTEAFF
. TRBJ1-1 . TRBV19 TGTGCCAGTAGTATAGGACGGCAGGGAATGAACACTGAAGCTTTCTTT CASSIGRQGMNTEAFF
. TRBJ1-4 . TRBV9 TGTGCCAGCAGCCGAACAGGGTTAAATGAAAAACTGTTTTTT CASSRTGLNEKLFF
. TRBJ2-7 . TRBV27 TGTGCCAGCAGTTTAAAGGGACAAAGCTCCTACGAGCAGTACTTC CASSLKGQSSYEQYF
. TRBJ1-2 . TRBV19 TGTGCCAGTGACTCTCTGGATAACTATGGCTACACCTTC CASDSLDNYGYTF
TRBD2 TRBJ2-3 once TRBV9 TGTGCCAGCAGCGTAGGGACGGGAGGGCCTAGCACAGATACGCAGTATTTT CASSVGTGGPSTDTQYF
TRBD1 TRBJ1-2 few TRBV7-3 TGTGCCAGCAGCCCCGGACAGGACTATGGCTACACCTTC CASSPGQDYGYTF
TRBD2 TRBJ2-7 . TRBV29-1 TGCAGCGTCGCTAGACTAGCGGGAGATCCACCCCAGGACTACGAGCAGTACTTC CSVARLAGDPPQDYEQYF
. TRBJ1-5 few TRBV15 TGTGCCACCAGCAGAGTTAGAGGGGAAGGCAATCAGCCCCAGCATTTT CATSRVRGEGNQPQHF